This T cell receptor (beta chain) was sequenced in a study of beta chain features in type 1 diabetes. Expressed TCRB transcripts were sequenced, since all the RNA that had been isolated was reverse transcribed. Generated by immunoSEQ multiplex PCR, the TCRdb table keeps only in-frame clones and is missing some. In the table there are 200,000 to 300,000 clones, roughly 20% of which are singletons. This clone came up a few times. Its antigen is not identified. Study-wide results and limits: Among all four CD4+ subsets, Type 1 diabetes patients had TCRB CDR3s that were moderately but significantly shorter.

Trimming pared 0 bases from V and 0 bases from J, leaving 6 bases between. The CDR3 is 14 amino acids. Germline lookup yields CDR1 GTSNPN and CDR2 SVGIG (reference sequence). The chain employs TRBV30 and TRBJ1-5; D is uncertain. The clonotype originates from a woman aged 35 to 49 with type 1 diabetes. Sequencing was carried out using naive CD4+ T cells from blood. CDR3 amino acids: CAWSVLNSNQPQHF. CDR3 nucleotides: TGTGCCTGGAGTGTACTGAATAGCAATCAGCCCCAGCATTTT.